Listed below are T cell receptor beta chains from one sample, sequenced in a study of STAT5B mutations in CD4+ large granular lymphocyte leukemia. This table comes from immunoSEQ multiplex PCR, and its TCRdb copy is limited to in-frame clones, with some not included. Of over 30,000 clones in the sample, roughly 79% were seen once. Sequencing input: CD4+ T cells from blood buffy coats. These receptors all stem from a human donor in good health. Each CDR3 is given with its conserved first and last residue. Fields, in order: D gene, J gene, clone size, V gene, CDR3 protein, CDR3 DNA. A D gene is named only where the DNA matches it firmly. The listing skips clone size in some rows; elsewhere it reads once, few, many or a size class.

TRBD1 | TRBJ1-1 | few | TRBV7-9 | CASSLVAGGDTEAFF | TGTGCCAGCAGCTTAGTGGCAGGGGGGGACACTGAAGCTTTCTTT
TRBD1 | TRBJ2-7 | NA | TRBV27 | CASSSGQGYEQYF | TGTGCCAGCAGTTCCGGACAGGGCTACGAGCAGTACTTC
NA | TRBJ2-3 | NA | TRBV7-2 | CASSRGSVGDTQYF | TGTGCCAGCAGCCGGGGTAGCGTAGGAGATACGCAGTATTTT
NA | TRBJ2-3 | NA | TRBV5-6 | CASSLQTVPGADTQYF | TGTGCCAGCAGCTTGCAGACAGTCCCTGGGGCAGATACGCAGTATTTT
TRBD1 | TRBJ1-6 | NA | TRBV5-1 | CASSLGQGGSPLHF | TGCGCCAGCAGCCTGGGACAGGGTGGTTCACCCCTCCACTTT
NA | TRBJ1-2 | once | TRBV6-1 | CASSRTQGRYGYTF | TGTGCCAGCAGTCGAACCCAGGGGAGGTATGGCTACACCTTC
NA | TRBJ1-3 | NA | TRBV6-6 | CASSYDSNTIYF | TGTGCCAGCAGTTACGACAGCAACACCATATATTTT
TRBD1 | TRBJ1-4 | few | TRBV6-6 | CASSYGQGNEKLFF | TGTGCCAGCAGTTACGGACAGGGAAATGAAAAACTGTTTTTT
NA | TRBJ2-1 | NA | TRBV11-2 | CASSLEPISNEQFF | TGTGCCAGCAGCTTAGAGCCTATTTCCAATGAGCAGTTCTTC
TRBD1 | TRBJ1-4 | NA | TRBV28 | CASSPNRGVGEKLFF | TGTGCCAGCAGTCCTAACAGGGGTGTTGGCGAAAAACTGTTTTTT
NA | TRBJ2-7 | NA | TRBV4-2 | CASSPSPDKPYEQYF | TGTGCCAGCAGTCCTTCACCCGACAAACCCTACGAGCAGTACTTC
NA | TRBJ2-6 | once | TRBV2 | CASTPNSGANVLTF | TGTGCCAGCACCCCGAACTCTGGGGCCAACGTCCTGACTTTC
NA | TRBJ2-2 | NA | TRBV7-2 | CASSPRATGELFF | TGTGCCAGCAGCCCCAGGGCCACCGGGGAGCTGTTTTTT
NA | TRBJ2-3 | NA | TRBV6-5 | CASSYRGGGSQGSQYF | TGTGCCAGCAGTTACCGGGGAGGGGGTAGTCAGGGTTCGCAGTATTTT
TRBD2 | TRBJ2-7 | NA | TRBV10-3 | CARAARRTSGKEGQYF | TGTGCTAGAGCAGCCCGCCGCACTAGCGGGAAGGAAGGGCAGTACTTC
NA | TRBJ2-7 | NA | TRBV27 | CASHGAESYEQYF | TGTGCCAGCCATGGGGCAGAATCCTACGAGCAGTACTTC
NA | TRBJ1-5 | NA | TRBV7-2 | CASSLALGIGQPQHF | TGTGCCAGCAGCTTAGCATTGGGAATAGGTCAGCCCCAGCATTTT
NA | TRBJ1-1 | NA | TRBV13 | CASSSETGYDGNTEAFF | TGTGCCAGCAGCTCCGAAACAGGGTACGATGGGAACACTGAAGCTTTCTTT
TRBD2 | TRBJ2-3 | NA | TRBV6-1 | CASSGPGTSGRVGTDTQYF | TGTGCCAGCAGTGGTCCCGGGACTAGCGGGAGAGTCGGCACAGATACGCAGTATTTT
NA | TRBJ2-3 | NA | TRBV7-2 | CASRTGHSTDTQYF | TGTGCCAGCCGCACAGGGCATTCCACAGATACGCAGTATTTT
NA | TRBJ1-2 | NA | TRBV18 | CASSPQYSYTF | TGTGCCAGCTCACCACAGTATAGCTACACCTTC
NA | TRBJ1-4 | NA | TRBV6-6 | CATRGVGNEKLFF | TGTGCCACCCGAGGGGTGGGCAATGAAAAACTGTTTTTT
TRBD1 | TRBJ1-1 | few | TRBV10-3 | CAMRTGPHTEAFF | TGTGCCATGAGGACAGGTCCACACACTGAAGCTTTCTTT
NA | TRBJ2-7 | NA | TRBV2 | CASSDFGGTHEQYF | TGTGCCAGCAGTGACTTTGGGGGAACACACGAGCAGTACTTC
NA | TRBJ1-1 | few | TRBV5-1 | CASSLTSGTPEAFF | TGCGCCAGCAGCTTGACCTCTGGGACTCCTGAAGCTTTCTTT
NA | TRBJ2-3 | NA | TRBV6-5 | CASKRSHTDTQYF | TGTGCCAGCAAGCGGAGTCACACAGATACGCAGTATTTT
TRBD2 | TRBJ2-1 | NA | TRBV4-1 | CASSQTEREGGKNEQFF | TGCGCCAGCAGCCAAACGGAGCGGGAGGGAGGGAAAAATGAGCAGTTCTTC
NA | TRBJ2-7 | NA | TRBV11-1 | CASSLAGGQNYEQYF | TGTGCCAGCAGCTTAGCTGGGGGGCAGAACTACGAGCAGTACTTC
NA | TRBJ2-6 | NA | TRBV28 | CASSPLLGAGANVLTF | TGTGCCAGCAGTCCCCTGCTCGGGGCTGGGGCCAACGTCCTGACTTTC
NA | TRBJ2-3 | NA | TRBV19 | CASSIGQSTDTQYF | TGTGCCAGTAGTATCGGCCAGAGCACAGATACGCAGTATTTT
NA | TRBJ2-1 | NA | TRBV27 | CASRNRVVYNEQFF | TGTGCCAGCAGAAACAGGGTGGTCTACAATGAGCAGTTCTTC